Ten or more counts support the clone carrying this T cell receptor beta chain. Its target is not known. Time point denoted: sample taken at primary tumor resection. TCRdb recomputed calls from the 5' RACE reads with MiXCR, one row per CDR3 protein. The sample consists of around 8,900 distinct CDR3 sequences, roughly 2.8% of them appearing once. This record comes from a study of spatial heterogeneity in lung cancer. Study as a whole: Sequences of the beta chain were consistently detected in greater numbers than alpha-chain sequences. The study, taken as a whole, reports: Expanded alpha and beta TCR counts within tumors tracked tumor mutation counts.

The CDR3 runs to 16 residues. CDR1 and CDR2 (germline): SGHRS, YFSETQ. Trimming took 5 bases from V and 2 from J, leaving 14 bases between them. Here the sequenced sample was lung tumor tissue, taken at surgery. The receptor was isolated from a male donor with early-stage non-small cell lung cancer. The chain uses TRBV5-1 and TRBJ2-6, with D hard to call. The CDR3 sequence: CASRRTSSAGANVLTF. DNA for the CDR3: TGCGCCAGCAGACGGACCTCCTCCGCTGGGGCCAACGTCCTGACTTTC.